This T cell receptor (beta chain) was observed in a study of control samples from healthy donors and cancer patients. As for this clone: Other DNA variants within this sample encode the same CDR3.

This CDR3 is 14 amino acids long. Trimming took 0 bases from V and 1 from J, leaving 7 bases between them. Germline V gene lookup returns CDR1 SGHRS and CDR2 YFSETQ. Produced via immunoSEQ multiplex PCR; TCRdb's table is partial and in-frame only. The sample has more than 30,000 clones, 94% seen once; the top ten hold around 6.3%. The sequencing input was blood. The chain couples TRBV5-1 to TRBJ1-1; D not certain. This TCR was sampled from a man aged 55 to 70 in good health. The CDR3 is CASSLVAGNTEAFF. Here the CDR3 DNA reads TGCGCCAGCAGCTTGGTGGCAGGGAACACTGAAGCTTTCTTT.